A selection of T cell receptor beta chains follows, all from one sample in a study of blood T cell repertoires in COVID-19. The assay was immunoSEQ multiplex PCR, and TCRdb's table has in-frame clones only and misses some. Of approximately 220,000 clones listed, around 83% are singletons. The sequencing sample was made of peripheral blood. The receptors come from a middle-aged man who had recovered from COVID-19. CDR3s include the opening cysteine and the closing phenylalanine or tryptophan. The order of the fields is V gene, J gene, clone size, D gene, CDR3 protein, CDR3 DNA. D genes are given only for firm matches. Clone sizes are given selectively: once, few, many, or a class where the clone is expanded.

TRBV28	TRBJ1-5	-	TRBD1	CASPSGQRAYSNQPQHF	TGTGCCAGCCCATCGGGACAGCGCGCCTATAGCAATCAGCCCCAGCATTTT
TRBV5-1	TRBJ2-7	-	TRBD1	CASSSFARDPQGVYEQYF	TGCGCCAGCAGCTCATTCGCACGGGACCCTCAGGGGGTATACGAGCAGTACTTC
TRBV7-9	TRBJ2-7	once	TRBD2	CASSHGGLAGKVGQYF	TGTGCCAGCAGCCACGGGGGACTAGCGGGAAAGGTCGGGCAGTACTTC
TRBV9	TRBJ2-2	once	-	CASSVLANTGELFF	TGTGCCAGCAGCGTTCTAGCGAACACCGGGGAGCTGTTTTTT
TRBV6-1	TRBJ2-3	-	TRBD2	CASSEVAGGPDTQYF	TGTGCCAGCAGTGAAGTAGCGGGAGGGCCGGATACGCAGTATTTT
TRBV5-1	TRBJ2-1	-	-	CASSPNNEQFF	TGCGCCAGCAGCCCCAACAATGAGCAGTTCTTC
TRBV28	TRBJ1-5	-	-	CASRQGSLQPQHF	TGTGCCAGCAGGCAGGGTTCCCTTCAGCCCCAGCATTTT
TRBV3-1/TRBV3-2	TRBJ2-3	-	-	CASSQDLVQGNTDTQYF	TGTGCCAGCAGCCAAGATCTAGTACAGGGTAACACAGATACGCAGTATTTT
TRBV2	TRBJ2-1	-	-	CASSQSGISEQFF	TGTGCCAGCAGCCAATCCGGGATCTCTGAGCAGTTCTTC
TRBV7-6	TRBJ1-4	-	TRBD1	CASSLGLKGQKNEKLFF	TGTGCCAGCAGCTTAGGCCTTAAGGGACAGAAGAATGAAAAACTGTTTTTT
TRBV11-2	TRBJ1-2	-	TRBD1	CASSLALTGSYGYTF	TGTGCCAGCAGCTTGGCCCTGACAGGGAGCTATGGCTACACCTTC
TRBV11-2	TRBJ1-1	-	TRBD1	CASRQDRDTEAFF	TGTGCCAGCAGACAAGACAGGGACACTGAAGCTTTCTTT
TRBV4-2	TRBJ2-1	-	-	CASSQVRDEQFF	TGTGCCAGCAGCCAAGTTCGGGATGAGCAGTTCTTC
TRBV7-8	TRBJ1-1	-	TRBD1	CASSRYRGPGTEAFF	TGTGCCAGCAGCCGGTACAGGGGGCCCGGGACTGAAGCTTTCTTT
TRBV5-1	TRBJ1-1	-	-	CAKEIGSPASCWREAFF	TGCGCCAAGGAAATAGGCAGTCCAGCCTCGTGTTGGAGAGAAGCTTTCTTT
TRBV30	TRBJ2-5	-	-	CAWSSRGLETQYF	TGTGCCTGGAGTTCTAGGGGGTTGGAGACCCAGTACTTC
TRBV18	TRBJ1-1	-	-	CASSSGMNTEAFF	TGTGCCAGCTCATCAGGGATGAACACTGAAGCTTTCTTT
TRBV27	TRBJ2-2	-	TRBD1	CASRRSFTGTGGTGELFF	TGTGCCAGCAGGCGCTCCTTTACCGGGACAGGGGGCACGGGGGAGCTGTTTTTT
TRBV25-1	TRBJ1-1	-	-	CASSDLTDGSTEAFF	TGTGCCAGCAGTGACCTGACAGACGGGAGCACTGAAGCTTTCTTT
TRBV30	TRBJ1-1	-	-	CAWSGYGKSVTEAFF	TGTGCCTGGAGTGGGTACGGGAAATCGGTCACTGAAGCTTTCTTT
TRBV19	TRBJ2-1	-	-	CASTPRRGLENEQFF	TGTGCCAGTACCCCAAGAAGGGGATTGGAGAATGAGCAGTTCTTC
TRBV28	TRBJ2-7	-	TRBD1	CASSLMPRTGVYEQYF	TGTGCCAGCAGTTTAATGCCCCGGACAGGGGTCTACGAGCAGTACTTC
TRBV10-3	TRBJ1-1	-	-	CAISDYRLNTEAFF	TGTGCCATCAGTGACTATCGGTTGAACACTGAAGCTTTCTTT
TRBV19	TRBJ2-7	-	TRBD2	CASSIGGSGSYEQYF	TGTGCCAGTAGTATAGGAGGTAGCGGGTCCTACGAGCAGTACTTC
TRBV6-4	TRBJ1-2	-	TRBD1	CASSDSGGRGYTF	TGTGCCAGCAGTGACTCAGGGGGCCGTGGCTACACCTTC
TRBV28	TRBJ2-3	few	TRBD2	CASWRTSGINTQYF	TGTGCCAGCTGGAGGACTAGCGGGATAAATACGCAGTATTTT
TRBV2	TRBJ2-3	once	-	CANWSPPTDTQYF	TGTGCCAACTGGTCTCCGCCCACAGATACGCAGTATTTT
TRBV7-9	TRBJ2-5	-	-	CASSLVGETQYF	TGTGCCAGCAGCTTAGTTGGCGAGACCCAGTACTTC
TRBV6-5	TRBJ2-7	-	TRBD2	CASRTGTSGTYEQYF	TGTGCCAGCAGGACCGGGACTAGCGGAACCTACGAGCAGTACTTC
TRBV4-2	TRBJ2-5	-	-	CASSQLEATETQYF	TGTGCCAGCAGCCAATTGGAGGCCACAGAGACCCAGTACTTC
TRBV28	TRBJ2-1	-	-	CASSFGGQAYNEQFF	TGTGCCAGCAGTTTCGGCGGCCAAGCCTACAATGAGCAGTTCTTC
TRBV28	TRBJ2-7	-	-	CASSVVGGEQYF	TGTGCCAGCAGCGTAGTGGGGGGCGAGCAGTACTTC